A selection of T cell receptor beta chains follows, all from one sample in a study of tumor-infiltrating lymphocytes in primary liver carcinoma. Each CDR3 protein is one row after TCRdb ran MiXCR on the multiplex PCR reads. The repertoire holds about 180,000 distinct CDR3 sequences, less than 65% seen once, with around three quarters in the top ten. Specimen: peripheral blood. The receptors come from a man aged 40-50 years with primary liver carcinoma and hepatitis B virus infection. Each CDR3 is given with its conserved first and last residue. D genes are given only for firm matches. Size tells how often a clone was seen (once, few, many) or the class of an expanded clone, and some rows leave it out.

J,V,D,size,CDR3,DNA
TRBJ2-3,TRBV5-4,TRBD2,once,CASSPGGTNADTQYF,TGTGCCAGCAGTCCCGGGGGGACCAATGCAGATACGCAGTATTTT
TRBJ1-2,TRBV11-2,TRBD1,NA,CASSSGQGTLWDYTF,TGTGCCAGCAGCTCCGGACAGGGGACCCTCTGGGACTACACTTTC
TRBJ1-4,TRBV6-5,NA,NA,CASSPYTGATNEKLFF,TGTGCCAGCAGTCCTTATACCGGGGCAACTAATGAAAAACTGTTTTTT
TRBJ1-1,TRBV11-2,NA,NA,CASSFSREDTEAFF,TGCGCCAGCAGCTTTAGCAGGGAAGATACTGAAGCCTTCTTT
TRBJ2-5,TRBV28,NA,few,CASSSRLGPQETQYF,TGTGCCAGCTCCTCCCGTCTGGGTCCACAAGAGACCCAGTACTTC
TRBJ2-2,TRBV10-3,NA,once,CAISVGGPRELFF,TGTGCCATCAGTGTCGGGGGTCCCCGGGAGCTGTTTTTT
TRBJ2-2,TRBV12-3/TRBV12-4,NA,NA,CANSPMGLGTGELFF,TGTGCCAACAGTCCGATGGGTTTGGGAACCGGGGAGCTGTTTTTT
TRBJ1-1,TRBV28,NA,NA,CASTGQMNTEAFF,TGTGCCAGCACCGGACAGATGAACACTGAAGCTTTCTTT
TRBJ1-6,TRBV4-1,NA,NA,CPSRSGVPSGPLRF,TGCCCCAGCAGGTCCGGGGTCCCCTCGGGCCCCCTCCGCTTT
TRBJ1-1,TRBV11-3,NA,NA,CASSLTPMNTEAVF,TGTGCCAGCAGTTTAACACCCATGAACACTGAAGCTGTCTTT
TRBJ2-5,TRBV5-1,NA,NA,CASSFGSAQETQYF,TGCGCCAGCAGCTTTGGTTCGGCCCAAGAGACCCAGTACTTC
TRBJ1-4,TRBV29-1,NA,NA,CSAEGSGGAEIF,TGCAGCGCTGAAGGATCTGGTGGCGCAGAGATTTTT
TRBJ1-2,TRBV10-3,NA,NA,CAFSDSGGGNYGYTF,TGTGCCTTCAGTGATTCGGGAGGGGGAAACTATGGCTACACCTTC
TRBJ2-3,TRBV11-3,TRBD1,many,CASRRGTASTDTQYF,TGTGCCAGCAGAAGAGGGACAGCTAGCACAGATACGCAGTATTTT
TRBJ2-5,TRBV11-2,TRBD1,many,CASSFDRGRGETQYF,TGTGCCAGCAGCTTCGACAGGGGGCGAGGAGAGACCCAGTACTTC
TRBJ2-7,TRBV7-9,TRBD1,few,CASSPGRGSYEQYF,TGTGCCAGCAGTCCCGGCAGGGGGTCCTACGAGCAGTACTTC
TRBJ2-7,TRBV6-5,TRBD1,few,CASRPSGQGTYEQYF,TGTGCCAGCAGACCCTCGGGACAGGGAACCTACGAGCAGTACTTC
TRBJ2-5,TRBV6-5,NA,NA,CASSHRVRETQYF,TGTGCCAGCAGCCACAGGGTTAGAGAGACCCAGTACTTC
TRBJ1-4,TRBV15,NA,NA,CATGVATNEKLFF,TGTGCCACGGGGGTCGCAACTAATGAAAAACTGTTTTTT
TRBJ2-1,TRBV5-1,NA,NA,CASSLTPGGHNEQFF,TGCGCCAGCAGCTTGACGCCAGGGGGGCACAATGAGCAGTTCTTC
TRBJ1-1,TRBV6-1,NA,NA,CVSMGEGTEAFF,TGTGTCAGCATGGGGGAGGGCACTGAAGCTTTCTTT
TRBJ2-1,TRBV4-1,TRBD2,NA,CASSQEGGLAGNEQFF,TGCGCCAGCAGCCAGGAGGGGGGGCTAGCGGGCAATGAGCAGTTCTTC
TRBJ2-5,TRBV6-5,NA,NA,CASSPYDGRKTQYF,TGTGCCAGCAGTCCGTATGACGGGCGGAAGACCCAGTACTTC
TRBJ2-7,TRBV11-2,TRBD1,NA,CASTMTGGVGEQCF,TGTGCCAGCACCATGACAGGGGGGGTGGGCGAGCAGTGCTTC
TRBJ1-3,TRBV4-2,NA,NA,CASAVEGNGNTIYF,TGTGCCAGCGCTGTCGAGGGGAATGGAAACACCATATATTTT
TRBJ1-5,TRBV10-3,NA,NA,CSISERPDSNQPQHF,TGTTCCATCAGTGAGCGCCCAGACAGCAATCAGCCCCAGCATTTT
TRBJ1-6,TRBV15,NA,few,CATSRGGEAGPSNSPLHF,TGTGCCACCAGCAGAGGGGGGGAGGCGGGACCCTCGAATTCACCCCTCCACTTT